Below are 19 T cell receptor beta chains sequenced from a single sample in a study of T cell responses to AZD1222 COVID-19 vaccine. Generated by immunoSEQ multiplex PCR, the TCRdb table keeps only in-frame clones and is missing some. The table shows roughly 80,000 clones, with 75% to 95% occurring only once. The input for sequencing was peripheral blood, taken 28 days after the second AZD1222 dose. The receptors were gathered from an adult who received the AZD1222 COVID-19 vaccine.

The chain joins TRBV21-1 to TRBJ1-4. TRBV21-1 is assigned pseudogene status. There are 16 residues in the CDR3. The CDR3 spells CASSKALSGTNEKLFF. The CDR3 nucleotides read TGTGCCAGCAGCAAAGCGCTTTCGGGAACTAATGAAAAACTGTTTTTT.

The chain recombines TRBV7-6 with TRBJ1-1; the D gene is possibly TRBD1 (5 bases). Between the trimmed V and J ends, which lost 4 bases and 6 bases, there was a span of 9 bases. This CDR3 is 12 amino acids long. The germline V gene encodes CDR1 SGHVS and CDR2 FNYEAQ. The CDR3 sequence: CASSSGRSEAFF. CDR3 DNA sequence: TGTGCCAGCAGCTCAGGGAGGTCTGAAGCTTTCTTT.

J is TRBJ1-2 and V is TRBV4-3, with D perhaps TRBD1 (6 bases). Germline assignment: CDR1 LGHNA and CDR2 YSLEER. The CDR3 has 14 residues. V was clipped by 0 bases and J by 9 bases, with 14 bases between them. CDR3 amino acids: CASSQDLARGSYTF. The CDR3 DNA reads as TGCGCCAGCAGCCAAGATTTAGCCAGGGGTAGCTACACCTTC.

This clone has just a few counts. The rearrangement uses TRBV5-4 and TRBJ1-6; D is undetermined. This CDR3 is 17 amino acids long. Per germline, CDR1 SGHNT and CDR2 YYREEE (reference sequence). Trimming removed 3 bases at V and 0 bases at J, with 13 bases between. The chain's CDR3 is CASSSDVRNSYNSPLHF. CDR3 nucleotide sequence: TGTGCCAGCAGCTCGGACGTCCGAAACTCCTATAATTCACCCCTCCACTTT.

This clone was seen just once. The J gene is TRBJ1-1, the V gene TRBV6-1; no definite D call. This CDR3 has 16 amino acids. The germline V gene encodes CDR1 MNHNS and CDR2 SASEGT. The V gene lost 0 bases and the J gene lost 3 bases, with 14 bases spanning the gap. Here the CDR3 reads CASSEAWTRSYTEAFF. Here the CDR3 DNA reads TGTGCCAGCAGTGAAGCGTGGACCAGATCTTACACTGAAGCTTTCTTT.

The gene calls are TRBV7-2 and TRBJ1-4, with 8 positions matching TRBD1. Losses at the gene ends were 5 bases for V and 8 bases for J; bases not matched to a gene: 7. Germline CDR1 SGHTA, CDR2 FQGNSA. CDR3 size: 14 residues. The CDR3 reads CASSPGQGSEKLFF. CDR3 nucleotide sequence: TGTGCCAGCAGCCCCGGACAGGGAAGCGAAAAACTGTTTTTT.

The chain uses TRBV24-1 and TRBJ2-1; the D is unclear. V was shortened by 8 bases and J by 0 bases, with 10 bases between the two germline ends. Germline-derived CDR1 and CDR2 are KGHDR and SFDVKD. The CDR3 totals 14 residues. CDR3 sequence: CATTDPSSYNEQFF. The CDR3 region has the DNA TGTGCCACCACGGACCCGAGCTCCTACAATGAGCAGTTCTTC.

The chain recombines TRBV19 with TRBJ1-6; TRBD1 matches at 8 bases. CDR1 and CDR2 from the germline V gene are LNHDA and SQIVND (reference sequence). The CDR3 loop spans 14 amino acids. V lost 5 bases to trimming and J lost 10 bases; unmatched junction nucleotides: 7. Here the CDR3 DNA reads TGTGCCAGTAGTCCGGACAGGGTGCGATCACCCCTCCACTTT. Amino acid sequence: CASSPDRVRSPLHF.

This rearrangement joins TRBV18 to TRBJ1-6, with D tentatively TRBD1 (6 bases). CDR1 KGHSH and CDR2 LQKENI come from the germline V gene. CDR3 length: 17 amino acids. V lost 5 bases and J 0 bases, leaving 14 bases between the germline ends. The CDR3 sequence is CASSTDSFLSYNSPLHF. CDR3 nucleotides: TGTGCCAGCTCAACGGACAGCTTTCTCTCCTATAATTCACCCCTCCACTTT.

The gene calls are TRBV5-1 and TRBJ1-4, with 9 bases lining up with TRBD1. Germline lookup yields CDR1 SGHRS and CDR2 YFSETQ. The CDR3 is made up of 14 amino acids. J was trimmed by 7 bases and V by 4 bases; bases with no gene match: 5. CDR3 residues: CASSMGQGGEKLFF. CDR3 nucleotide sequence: TGCGCCAGCAGCATGGGACAGGGAGGTGAAAAACTGTTTTTT.

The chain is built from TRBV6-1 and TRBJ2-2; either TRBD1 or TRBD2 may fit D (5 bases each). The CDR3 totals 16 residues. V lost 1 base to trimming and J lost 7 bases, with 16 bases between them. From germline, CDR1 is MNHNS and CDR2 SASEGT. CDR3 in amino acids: CASSEDNWGWDGELFF. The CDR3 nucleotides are TGTGCCAGCAGTGAAGATAACTGGGGGTGGGACGGGGAGCTGTTTTTT.

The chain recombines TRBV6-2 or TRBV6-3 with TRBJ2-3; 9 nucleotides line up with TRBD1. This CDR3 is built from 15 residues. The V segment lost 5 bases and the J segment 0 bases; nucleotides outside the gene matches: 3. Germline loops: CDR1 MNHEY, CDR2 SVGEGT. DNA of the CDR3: TGTGCCAGCAGTGACAGGGGGGCAAGCACAGATACGCAGTATTTT. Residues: CASSDRGASTDTQYF.

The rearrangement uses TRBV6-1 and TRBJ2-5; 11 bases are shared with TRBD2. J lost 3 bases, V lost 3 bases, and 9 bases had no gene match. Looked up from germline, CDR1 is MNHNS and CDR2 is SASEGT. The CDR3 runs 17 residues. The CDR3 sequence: CASSEHSGGANKETQYF. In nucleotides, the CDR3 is TGTGCCAGCAGTGAGCATAGCGGGGGGGCTAACAAAGAGACCCAGTACTTC.

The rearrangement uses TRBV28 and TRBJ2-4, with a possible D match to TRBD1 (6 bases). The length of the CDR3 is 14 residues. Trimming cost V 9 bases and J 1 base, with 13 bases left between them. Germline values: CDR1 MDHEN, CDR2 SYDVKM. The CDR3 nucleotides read TGTGCCAGTCATCCCCAGGGGGCCAAAAACATTCAGTACTTC. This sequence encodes CASHPQGAKNIQYF. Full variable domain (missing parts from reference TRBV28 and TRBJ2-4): DVKVTQSSRYLVKRTGEKVFLECVQDMDHENMFWYRQDPGLGLRLIYFSYDVKMKEKGDIPEGYSVSREKKERFSLILESASTNQTSMYLCASHPQGAKNIQYFGAGTRLSVL.

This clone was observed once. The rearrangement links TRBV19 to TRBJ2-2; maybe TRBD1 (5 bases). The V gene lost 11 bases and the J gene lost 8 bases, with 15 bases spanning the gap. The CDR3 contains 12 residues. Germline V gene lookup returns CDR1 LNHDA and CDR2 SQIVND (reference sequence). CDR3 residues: CAGQGLAGELFF. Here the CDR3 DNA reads TGTGCCGGGCAGGGTCTTGCTGGGGAGCTGTTTTTT.

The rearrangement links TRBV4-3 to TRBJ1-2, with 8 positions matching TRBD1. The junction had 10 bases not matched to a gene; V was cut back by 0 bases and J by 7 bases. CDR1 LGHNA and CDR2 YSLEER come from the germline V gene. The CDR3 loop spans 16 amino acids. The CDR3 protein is CASSQEFNRGISGYTF. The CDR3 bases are TGCGCCAGCAGCCAAGAATTCAACAGGGGGATCTCTGGCTACACCTTC.

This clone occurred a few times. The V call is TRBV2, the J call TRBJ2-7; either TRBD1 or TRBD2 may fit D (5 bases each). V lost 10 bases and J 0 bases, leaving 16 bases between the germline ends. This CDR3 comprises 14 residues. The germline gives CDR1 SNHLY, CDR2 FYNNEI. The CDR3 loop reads CATSLQGLSYEQYF. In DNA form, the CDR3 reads TGTGCCACTAGCCTCCAGGGTCTCTCCTACGAGCAGTACTTC. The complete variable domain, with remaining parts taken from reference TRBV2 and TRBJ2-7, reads EPEVTQTPSHQVTQMGQEVILRCVPISNHLYFYWYRQILGQKVEFLVSFYNNEISEKSEIFDDQFSVERPDGSNFTLKIRSTKLEDSAMYFCATSLQGLSYEQYFGPGTRLTVT.

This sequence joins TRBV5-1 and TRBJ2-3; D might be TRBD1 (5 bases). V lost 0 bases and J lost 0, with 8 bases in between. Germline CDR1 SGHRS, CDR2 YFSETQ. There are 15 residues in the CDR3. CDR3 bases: TGCGCCAGCAGCTTGGTAGGGGCTAGCACAGATACGCAGTATTTT. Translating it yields CASSLVGASTDTQYF.

CDR3 nucleotides: TGTGCCACCAGCAGAGATGTCGGGGCGTGGGGCACCGGGGAGCTGTTTTTT. Encoded protein: CATSRDVGAWGTGELFF. This rearrangement joins TRBV15 to TRBJ2-2; D tentatively reads TRBD1 or TRBD2 (5 bases each). The germline V and J ends were trimmed by 0 bases and 4 bases, with 15 bases remaining between them. This CDR3 region has 17 residues. Germline V CDR1 and CDR2: LNHNV, YYDKDF (reference sequence).